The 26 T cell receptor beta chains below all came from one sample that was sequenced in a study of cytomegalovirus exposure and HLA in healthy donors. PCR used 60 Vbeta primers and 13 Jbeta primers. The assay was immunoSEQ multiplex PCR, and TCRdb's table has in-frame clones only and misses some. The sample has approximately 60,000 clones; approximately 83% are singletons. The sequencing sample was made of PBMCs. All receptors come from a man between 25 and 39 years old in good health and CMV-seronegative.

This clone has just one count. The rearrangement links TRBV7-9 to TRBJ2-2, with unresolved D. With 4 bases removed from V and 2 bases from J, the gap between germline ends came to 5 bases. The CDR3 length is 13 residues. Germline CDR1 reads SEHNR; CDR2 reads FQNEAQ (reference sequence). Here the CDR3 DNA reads TGTGCCAGCAGCTCCCCTAACACCGGGGAGCTGTTTTTT. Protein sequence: CASSSPNTGELFF.

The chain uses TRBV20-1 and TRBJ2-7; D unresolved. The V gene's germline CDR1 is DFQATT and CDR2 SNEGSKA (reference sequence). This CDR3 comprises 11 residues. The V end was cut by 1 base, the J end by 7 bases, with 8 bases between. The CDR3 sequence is CSARGSGEQYF. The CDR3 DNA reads TGCAGTGCTAGAGGTTCGGGTGAGCAGTACTTC.

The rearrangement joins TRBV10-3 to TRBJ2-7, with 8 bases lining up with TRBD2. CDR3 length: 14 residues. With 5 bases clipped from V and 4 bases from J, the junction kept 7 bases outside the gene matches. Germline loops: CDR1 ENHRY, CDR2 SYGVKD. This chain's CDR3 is CAISPAGTSYEQYF. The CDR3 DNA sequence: TGTGCCATCAGTCCAGCCGGGACTAGTTACGAGCAGTACTTC.

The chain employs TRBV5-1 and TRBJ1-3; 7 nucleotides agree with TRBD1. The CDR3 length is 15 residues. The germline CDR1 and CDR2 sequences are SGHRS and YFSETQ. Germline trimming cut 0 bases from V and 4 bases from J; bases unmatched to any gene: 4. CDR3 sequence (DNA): TGCGCCAGCAGCTTGGAAGGGGGCAACGGAAACACCATATATTTT. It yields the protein CASSLEGGNGNTIYF.

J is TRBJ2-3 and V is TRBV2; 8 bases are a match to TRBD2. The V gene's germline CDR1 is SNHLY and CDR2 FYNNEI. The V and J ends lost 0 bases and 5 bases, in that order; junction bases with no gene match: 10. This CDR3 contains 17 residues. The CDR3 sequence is CASSEAGTSRGLDTQYF. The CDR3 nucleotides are TGTGCCAGCAGTGAAGCCGGGACTAGTCGGGGGTTAGATACGCAGTATTTT.

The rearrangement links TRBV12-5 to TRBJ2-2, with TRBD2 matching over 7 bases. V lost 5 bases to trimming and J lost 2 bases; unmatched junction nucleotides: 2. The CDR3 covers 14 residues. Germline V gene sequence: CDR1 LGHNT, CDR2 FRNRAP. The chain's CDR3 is CASGTGLNTGELFF. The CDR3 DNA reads TGTGCTAGTGGTACGGGACTAAACACCGGGGAGCTGTTTTTT.

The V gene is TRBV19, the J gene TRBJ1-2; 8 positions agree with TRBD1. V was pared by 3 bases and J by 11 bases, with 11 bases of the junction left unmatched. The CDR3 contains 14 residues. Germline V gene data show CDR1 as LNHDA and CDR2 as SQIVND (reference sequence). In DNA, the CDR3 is TGTGCCAGTAGTATCCTGGGGCAGGGGGCGGCATACACCTTC. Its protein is CASSILGQGAAYTF.

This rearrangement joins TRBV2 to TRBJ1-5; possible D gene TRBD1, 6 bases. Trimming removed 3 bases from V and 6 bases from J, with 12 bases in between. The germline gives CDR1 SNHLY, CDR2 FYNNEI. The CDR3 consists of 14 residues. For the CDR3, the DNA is TGTGCCAGCAGTGAGGAGCAGGGGACTCAGCCCCAGCATTTT. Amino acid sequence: CASSEEQGTQPQHF.

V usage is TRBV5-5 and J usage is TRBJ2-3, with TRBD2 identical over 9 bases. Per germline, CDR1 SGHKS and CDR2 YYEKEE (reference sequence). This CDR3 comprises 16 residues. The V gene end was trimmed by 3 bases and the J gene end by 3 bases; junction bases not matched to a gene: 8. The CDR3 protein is CASSYKAGGLTDTQYF. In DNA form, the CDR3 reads TGTGCCAGCAGCTATAAGGCGGGGGGGCTTACAGATACGCAGTATTTT.

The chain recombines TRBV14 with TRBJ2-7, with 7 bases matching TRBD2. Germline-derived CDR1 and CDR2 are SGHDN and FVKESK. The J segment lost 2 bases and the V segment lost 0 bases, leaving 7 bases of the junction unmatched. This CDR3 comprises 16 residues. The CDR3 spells CASSQEVGGRTYEQYF. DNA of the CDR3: TGTGCCAGCAGCCAAGAGGTCGGGGGGAGGACCTACGAGCAGTACTTC.

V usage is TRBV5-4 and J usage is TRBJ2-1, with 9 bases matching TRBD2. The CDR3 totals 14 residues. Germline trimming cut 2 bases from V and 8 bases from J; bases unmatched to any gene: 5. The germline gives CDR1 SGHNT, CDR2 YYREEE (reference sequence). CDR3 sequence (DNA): TGTGCCAGCAGCTTACTAGCGGGTGGGTATGAGCAGTTCTTC. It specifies CASSLLAGGYEQFF.

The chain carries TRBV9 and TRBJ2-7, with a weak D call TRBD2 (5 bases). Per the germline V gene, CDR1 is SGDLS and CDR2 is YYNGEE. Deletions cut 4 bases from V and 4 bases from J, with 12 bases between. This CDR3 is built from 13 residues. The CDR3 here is CASSTAAGYEQYF. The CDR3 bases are TGTGCCAGCAGCACAGCTGCGGGTTACGAGCAGTACTTC.

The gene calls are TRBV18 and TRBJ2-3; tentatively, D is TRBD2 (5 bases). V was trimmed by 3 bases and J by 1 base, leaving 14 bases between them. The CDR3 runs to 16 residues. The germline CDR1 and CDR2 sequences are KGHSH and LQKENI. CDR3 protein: CASSPRTQARTDTQYF. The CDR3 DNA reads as TGTGCCAGCTCACCCCGGACTCAGGCCCGCACAGATACGCAGTATTTT. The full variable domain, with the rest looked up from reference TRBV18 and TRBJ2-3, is NAGVMQNPRHLVRRRGQEARLRCSPMKGHSHVYWYRQLPEEGLKFMVYLQKENIIDESGMPKERFSAEFPKEGPSILRIQQVVRGDSAAYFCASSPRTQARTDTQYFGPGTRLTVL.

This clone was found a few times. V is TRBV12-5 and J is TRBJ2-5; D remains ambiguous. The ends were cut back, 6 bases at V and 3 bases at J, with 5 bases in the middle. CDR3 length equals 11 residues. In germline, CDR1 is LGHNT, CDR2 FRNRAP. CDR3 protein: CASGSEETQYF. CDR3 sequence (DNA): TGTGCTAGTGGCTCCGAAGAGACCCAGTACTTC.

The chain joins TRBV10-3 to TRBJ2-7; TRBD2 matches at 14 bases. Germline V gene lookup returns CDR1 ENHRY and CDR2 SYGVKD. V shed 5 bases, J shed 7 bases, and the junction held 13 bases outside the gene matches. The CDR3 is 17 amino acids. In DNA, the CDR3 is TGTGCCATCAGTCCCACTCCGGGACTAGCGGGAGTGGGTGAGCAGTACTTC. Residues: CAISPTPGLAGVGEQYF.

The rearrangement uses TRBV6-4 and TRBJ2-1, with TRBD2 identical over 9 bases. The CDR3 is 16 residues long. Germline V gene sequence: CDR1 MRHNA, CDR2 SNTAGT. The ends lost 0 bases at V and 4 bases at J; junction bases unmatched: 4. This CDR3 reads CASSDSISGGYNEQFF. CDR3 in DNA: TGTGCCAGCAGTGACTCGATTAGCGGGGGTTACAATGAGCAGTTCTTC.

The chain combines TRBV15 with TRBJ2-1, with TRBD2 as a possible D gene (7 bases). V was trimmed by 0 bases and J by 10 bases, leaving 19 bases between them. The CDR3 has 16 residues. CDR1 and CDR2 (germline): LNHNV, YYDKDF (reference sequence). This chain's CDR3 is CATSRDLAGGTREQFF. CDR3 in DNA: TGTGCCACCAGCAGAGATTTGGCCGGGGGGACAAGAGAGCAGTTCTTC.

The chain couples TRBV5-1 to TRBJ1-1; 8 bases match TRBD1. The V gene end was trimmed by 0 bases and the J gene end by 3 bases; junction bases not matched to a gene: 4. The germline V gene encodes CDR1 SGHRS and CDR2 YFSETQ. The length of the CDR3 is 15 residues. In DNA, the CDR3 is TGCGCCAGCAGCTTGGGGACAGGGTCGTACACTGAAGCTTTCTTT. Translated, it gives CASSLGTGSYTEAFF.

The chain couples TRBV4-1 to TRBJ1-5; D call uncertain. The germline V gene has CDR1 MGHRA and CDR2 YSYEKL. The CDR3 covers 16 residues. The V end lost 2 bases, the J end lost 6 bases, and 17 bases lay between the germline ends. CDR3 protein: CASSQYTSPGGQPQHF. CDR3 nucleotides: TGCGCCAGCAGCCAATACACATCCCCGGGTGGTCAGCCCCAGCATTTT.

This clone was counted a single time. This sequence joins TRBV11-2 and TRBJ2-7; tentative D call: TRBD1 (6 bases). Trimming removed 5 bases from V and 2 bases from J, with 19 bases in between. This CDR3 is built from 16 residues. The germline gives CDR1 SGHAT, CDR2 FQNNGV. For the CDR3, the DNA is TGTGCCAGCAGCCGCTCGGCTTGGGACACCCCCTACGAGCAGTACTTC. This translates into CASSRSAWDTPYEQYF.

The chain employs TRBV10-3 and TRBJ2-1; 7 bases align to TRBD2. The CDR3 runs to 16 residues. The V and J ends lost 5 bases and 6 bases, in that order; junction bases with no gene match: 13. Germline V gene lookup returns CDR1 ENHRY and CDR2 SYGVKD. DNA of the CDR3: TGTGCCATCAGTCCTCGAGGGGCGGGAGACTTCAATGAGCAGTTCTTC. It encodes CAISPRGAGDFNEQFF.

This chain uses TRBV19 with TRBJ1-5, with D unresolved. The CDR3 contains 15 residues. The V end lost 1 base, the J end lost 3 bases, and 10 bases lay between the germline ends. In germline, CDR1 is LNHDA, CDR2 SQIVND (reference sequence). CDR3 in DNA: TGTGCCAGTAGTATAGGCAGGTTAATCAATCAGCCCCAGCATTTT. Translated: CASSIGRLINQPQHF.

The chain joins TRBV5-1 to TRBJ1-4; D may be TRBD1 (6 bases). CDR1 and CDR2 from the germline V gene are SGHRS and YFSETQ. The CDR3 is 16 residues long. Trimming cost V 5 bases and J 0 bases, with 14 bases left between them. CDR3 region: CASSPFGTTTNEKLFF. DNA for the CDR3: TGCGCCAGCAGTCCCTTCGGGACAACAACTAATGAAAAACTGTTTTTT.

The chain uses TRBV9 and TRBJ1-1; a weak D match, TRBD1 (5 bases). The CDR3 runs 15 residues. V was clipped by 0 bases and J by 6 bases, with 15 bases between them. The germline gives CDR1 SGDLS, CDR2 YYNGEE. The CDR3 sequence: CASSVGEGRVAEAFF. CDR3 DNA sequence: TGTGCCAGCAGCGTAGGGGAGGGGCGGGTCGCTGAAGCTTTCTTT.

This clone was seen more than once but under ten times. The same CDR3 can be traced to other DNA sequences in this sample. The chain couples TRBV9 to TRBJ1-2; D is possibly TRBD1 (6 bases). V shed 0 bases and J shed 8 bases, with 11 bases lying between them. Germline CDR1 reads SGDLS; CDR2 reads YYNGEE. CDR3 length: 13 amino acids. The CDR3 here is CASSVATGYGYTF. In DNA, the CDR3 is TGTGCCAGCAGCGTAGCTACAGGGTACGGCTACACCTTC. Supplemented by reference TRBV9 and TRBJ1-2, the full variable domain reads DSGVTQTPKHLITATGQRVTLRCSPRSGDLSVYWYQQSLDQGLQFLIQYYNGEERAKGNILERFSAQQFPDLHSELNLSSLELGDSALYFCASSVATGYGYTFGSGTRLTVV.

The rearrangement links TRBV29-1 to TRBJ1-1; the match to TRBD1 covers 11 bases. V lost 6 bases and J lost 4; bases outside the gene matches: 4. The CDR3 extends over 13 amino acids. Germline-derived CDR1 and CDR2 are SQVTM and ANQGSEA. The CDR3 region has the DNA TGCAGCGTGGACAGGGGGCTGGCCACTGAAGCTTTCTTT. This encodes CSVDRGLATEAFF.